This T cell receptor beta chain emerged from a study of T cell changes during pregnancy in multiple sclerosis. Germline V gene data show CDR1 as ENHRY and CDR2 as SYGVKD. Trimming took 6 bases from V and 3 from J; bases not matched to a gene: 2. This CDR3 comprises 13 residues. The repertoire was sequenced with immunoSEQ multiplex PCR; TCRdb's copy has only in-frame clones and lacks some. Here the sample spans 40,000 to 60,000 clones, nearly 95% being singletons. This sequence was found in a female donor with multiple sclerosis, enrolled in a pregnancy study. J is TRBJ2-7 and V is TRBV10-3, with 10 bases fitting TRBD1. The source was CD4+ T cells from peripheral blood mononuclear cells, collected in the third trimester of pregnancy. In DNA, the CDR3 is TGTGCCATCAGGGGGGACAGGGGCTACGAGCAGTACTTC. It yields the protein CAIRGDRGYEQYF.